This T cell receptor beta chain emerged from a study of blood T cell repertoires in COVID-19. Study information: Whether acute or convalescent, the COVID-19 samples came from the United States, Italy and Spain. The analysed material was cDNA or gDNA that came from T cells, B-cell-depleted T cells, or PBMCs.

In the original workflow: Using reference gene primer amplification, nucleated cell counts were estimated. Here immunoSEQ multiplex PCR was the method, and the copy in TCRdb shows in-frame clones only, minus some. D and trimming come from the DNA, and the V and J calls and clone size come from that table. Of about 110,000 clones listed, about 88% are singletons. The CDR3 is made up of 15 amino acids. Germline loops: CDR1 SGDLS, CDR2 YYNGEE. V lost 3 bases, J lost 1 base, and 6 bases stayed unmatched. The V gene is TRBV9, the J gene TRBJ1-1; TRBD1 matches at 7 bases. Sequences were obtained from peripheral blood. This clonotype originated in a man aged 40-50 years with acute or convalescent COVID-19. The CDR3 loop reads CASSARQGTNTEAFF. The CDR3 coding sequence is TGTGCCAGCAGCGCCCGACAGGGAACGAACACTGAAGCTTTCTTT.